This TCR beta chain was retrieved from a study of blood T cell repertoires in COVID-19. Whole-study context: Sources were T cells, B-cell-depleted T cells, or PBMCs; the material itself was cDNA or gDNA.

The CDR3 runs 15 residues. Trimming at V came to 5 bases and at J to 0 bases, leaving 4 bases not matched to a gene. The germline V gene has CDR1 KGHSH and CDR2 LQKENI. Original handling: Scientists estimated how many nucleated cells there were by amplifying reference gene primers. The assay was immunoSEQ multiplex PCR, and TCRdb's table has in-frame clones only and misses some. V and J calls and clone size are copied from that table; D and trimming were computed from the DNA. The data show 150,000 to 200,000 clones, 80% to 90% seen once. Grouping used clinical history reported by participants in a survey and questionnaire.

Specimen: PBMCs or T cells enriched from blood (not recorded which). J is TRBJ2-3 and V is TRBV18; 8 positions agree with TRBD1. This sequence originates from a woman between 18 and 29 years old who had recovered from COVID-19. The CDR3 DNA reads TGTGCCAGCTCAACGGACAGGGCTAGCACAGATACGCAGTATTTT. This sequence encodes CASSTDRASTDTQYF.